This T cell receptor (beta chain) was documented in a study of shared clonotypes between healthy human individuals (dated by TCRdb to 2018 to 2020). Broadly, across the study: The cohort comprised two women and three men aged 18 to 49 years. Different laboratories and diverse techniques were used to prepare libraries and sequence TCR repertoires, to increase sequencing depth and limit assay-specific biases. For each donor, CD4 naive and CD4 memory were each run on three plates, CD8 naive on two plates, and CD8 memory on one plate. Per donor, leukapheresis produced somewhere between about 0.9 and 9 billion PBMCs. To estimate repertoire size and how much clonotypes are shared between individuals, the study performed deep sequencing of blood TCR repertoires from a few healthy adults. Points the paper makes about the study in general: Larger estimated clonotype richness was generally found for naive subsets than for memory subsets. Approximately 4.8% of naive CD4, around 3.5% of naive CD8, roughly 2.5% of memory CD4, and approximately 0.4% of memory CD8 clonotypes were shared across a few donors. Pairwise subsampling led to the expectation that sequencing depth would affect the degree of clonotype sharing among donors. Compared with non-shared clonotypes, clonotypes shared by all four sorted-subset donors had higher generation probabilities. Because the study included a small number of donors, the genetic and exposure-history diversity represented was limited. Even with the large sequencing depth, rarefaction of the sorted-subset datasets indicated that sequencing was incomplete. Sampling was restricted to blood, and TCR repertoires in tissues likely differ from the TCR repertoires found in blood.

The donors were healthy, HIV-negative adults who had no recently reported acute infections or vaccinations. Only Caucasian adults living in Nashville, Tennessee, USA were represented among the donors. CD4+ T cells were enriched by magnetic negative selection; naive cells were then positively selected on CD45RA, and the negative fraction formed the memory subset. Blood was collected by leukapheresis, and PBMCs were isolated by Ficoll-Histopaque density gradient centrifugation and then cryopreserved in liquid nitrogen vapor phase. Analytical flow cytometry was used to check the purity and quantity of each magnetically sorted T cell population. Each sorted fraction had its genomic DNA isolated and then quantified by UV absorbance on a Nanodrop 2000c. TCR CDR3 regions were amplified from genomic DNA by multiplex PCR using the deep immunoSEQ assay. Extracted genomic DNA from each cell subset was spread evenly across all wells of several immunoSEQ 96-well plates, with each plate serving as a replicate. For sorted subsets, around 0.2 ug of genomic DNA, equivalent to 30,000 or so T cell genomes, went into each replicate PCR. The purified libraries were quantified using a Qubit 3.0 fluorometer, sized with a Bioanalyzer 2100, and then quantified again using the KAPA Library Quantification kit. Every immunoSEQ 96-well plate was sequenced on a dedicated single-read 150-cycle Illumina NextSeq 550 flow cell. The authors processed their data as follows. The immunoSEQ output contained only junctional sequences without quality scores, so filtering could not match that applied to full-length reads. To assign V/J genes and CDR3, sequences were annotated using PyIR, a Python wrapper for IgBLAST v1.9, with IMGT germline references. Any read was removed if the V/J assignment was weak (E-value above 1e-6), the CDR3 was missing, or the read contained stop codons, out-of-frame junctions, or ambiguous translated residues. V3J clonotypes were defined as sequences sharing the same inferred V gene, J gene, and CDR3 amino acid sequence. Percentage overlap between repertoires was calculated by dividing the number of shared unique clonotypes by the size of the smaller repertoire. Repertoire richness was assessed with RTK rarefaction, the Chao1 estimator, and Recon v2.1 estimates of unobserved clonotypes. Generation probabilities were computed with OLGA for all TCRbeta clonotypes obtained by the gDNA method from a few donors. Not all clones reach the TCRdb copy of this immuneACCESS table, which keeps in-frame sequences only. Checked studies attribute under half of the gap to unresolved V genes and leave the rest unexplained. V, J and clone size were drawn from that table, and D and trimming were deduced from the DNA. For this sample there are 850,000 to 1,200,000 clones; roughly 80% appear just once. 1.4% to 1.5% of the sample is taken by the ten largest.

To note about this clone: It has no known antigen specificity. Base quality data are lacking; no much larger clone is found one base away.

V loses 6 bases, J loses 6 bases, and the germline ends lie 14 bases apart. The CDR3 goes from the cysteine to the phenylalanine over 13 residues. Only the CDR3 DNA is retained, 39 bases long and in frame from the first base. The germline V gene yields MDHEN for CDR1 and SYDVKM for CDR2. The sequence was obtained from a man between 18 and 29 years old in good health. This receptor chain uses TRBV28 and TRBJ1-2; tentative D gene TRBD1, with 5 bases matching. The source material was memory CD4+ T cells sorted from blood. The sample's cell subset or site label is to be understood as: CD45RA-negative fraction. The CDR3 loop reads CASSPPDSHGYTF. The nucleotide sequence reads TGTGCCAGCAGCCCCCCAGACAGTCATGGCTACACCTTC.